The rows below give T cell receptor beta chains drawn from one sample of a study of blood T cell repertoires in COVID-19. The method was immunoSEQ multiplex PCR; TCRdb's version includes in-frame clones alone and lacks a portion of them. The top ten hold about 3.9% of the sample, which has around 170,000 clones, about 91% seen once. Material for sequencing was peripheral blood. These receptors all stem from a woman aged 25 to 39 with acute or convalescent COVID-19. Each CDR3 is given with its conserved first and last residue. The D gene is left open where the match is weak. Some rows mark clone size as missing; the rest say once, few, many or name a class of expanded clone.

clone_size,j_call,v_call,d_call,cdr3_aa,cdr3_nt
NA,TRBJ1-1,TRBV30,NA,CAWAGVGTEAFF,TGTGCCTGGGCGGGGGTGGGCACTGAAGCTTTCTTT
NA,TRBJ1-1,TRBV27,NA,CASSLPGSTEAFF,TGTGCCAGCAGCCTACCGGGATCCACTGAAGCTTTCTTT
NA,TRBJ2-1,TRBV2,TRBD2,CASSTSGKTYNEQFF,TGTGCCAGCAGTACTAGCGGGAAAACCTACAATGAGCAGTTCTTC
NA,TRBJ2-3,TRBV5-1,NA,CASSFDKGTDTQYF,TGCGCCAGCAGCTTTGACAAAGGCACAGATACGCAGTATTTT
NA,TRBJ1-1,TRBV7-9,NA,CASSLLSGNTEAFF,TGTGCCAGCAGCTTATTATCGGGGAACACTGAAGCTTTCTTT
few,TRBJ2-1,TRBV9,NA,CASSVGGALDEQFF,TGTGCCAGCAGCGTAGGGGGAGCTTTGGATGAGCAGTTCTTC
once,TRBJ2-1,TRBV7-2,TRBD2,CASGTSGYNEQFF,TGTGCCAGCGGGACTAGCGGATACAATGAGCAGTTCTTC
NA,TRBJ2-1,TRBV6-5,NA,CASRIDTAYNEQFF,TGTGCCAGCAGGATAGATACCGCCTACAATGAGCAGTTCTTC
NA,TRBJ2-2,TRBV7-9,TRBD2,CASSRGSQYTGELFF,TGTGCCAGCAGCCGCGGGAGCCAGTACACCGGGGAGCTGTTTTTT
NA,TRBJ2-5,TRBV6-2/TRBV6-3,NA,CASSYPREKWQETQYF,TGTGCCAGCAGTTACCCCAGGGAAAAGTGGCAAGAGACCCAGTACTTC
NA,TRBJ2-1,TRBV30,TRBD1,CAWIRRDRVNEQFF,TGTGCCTGGATCCGCCGGGACAGGGTGAATGAGCAGTTCTTC
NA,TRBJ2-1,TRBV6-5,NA,CASSYGPRDNTNEQFF,TGTGCCAGCAGTTACGGGCCCCGGGACAACACCAATGAGCAGTTCTTC
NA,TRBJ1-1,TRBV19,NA,CASSIVGGNTEAFF,TGTGCCAGTAGTATAGTTGGAGGGAACACTGAAGCTTTCTTT
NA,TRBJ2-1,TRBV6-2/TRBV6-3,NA,CASSYGRHNEQFF,TGTGCCAGCAGTTACGGGCGCCACAATGAGCAGTTCTTC
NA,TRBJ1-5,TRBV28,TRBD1,CASSRRDRGRQPQHF,TGTGCCAGCAGTCGACGGGACAGGGGACGTCAGCCCCAGCATTTT
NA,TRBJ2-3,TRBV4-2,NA,CASSQDTPDTQYF,TGTGCCAGCAGCCAAGATACTCCGGATACGCAGTATTTT
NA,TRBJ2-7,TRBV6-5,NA,CASSPTGTHSYEQYF,TGTGCCAGCAGCCCAACCGGGACTCACTCCTACGAGCAGTACTTC
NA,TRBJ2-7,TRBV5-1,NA,CASSLEGLYEQYF,TGCGCCAGCAGCTTGGAGGGGCTTTACGAGCAGTACTTC
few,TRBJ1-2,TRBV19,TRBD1,CASSLFQGGGLNYNYGYTF,TGTGCCAGTAGTTTATTCCAGGGGGGCGGCCTAAACTACAACTATGGCTACACCTTC
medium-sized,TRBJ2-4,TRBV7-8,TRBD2,CASSLVAGSKNIQYF,TGTGCCAGCAGCTTAGTAGCGGGCAGCAAAAACATTCAGTACTTC
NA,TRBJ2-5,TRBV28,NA,CASKYHNEETQYF,TGTGCCAGCAAATACCACAATGAAGAGACCCAGTACTTC
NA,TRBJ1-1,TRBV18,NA,CASSPKDSPGVKAFF,TGTGCCAGCTCACCGAAGGACAGCCCTGGGGTAAAAGCTTTCTTT
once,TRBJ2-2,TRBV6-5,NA,CASNYLGGELFF,TGTGCCAGCAACTACTTAGGCGGGGAGCTGTTTTTT
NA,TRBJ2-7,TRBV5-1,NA,CASSLTGLGYEQYF,TGCGCCAGCAGCTTGACAGGGCTCGGATACGAGCAGTACTTC
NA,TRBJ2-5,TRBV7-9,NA,CASCSPPQETQYF,TGTGCCAGTTGCAGTCCCCCTCAAGAGACCCAGTACTTC
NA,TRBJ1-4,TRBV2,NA,CASTRARGEKLFF,TGTGCCAGCACGAGGGCGCGGGGTGAAAAACTGTTTTTT
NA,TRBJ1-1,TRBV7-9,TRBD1,CASSLQQGAEAFF,TGTGCCAGCAGCTTACAACAGGGGGCTGAAGCTTTCTTT
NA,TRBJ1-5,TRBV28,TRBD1,CASSPGTDNQPQHF,TGTGCCAGCAGTCCCGGGACAGACAATCAGCCCCAGCATTTT
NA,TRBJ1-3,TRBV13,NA,CASSFRTSGNTIYF,TGTGCCAGCAGCTTCCGGACATCGGGAAACACCATATATTTT
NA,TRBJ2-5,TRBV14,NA,CASSHIYESQETQYF,TGTGCCAGCAGCCATATTTACGAGAGCCAAGAGACCCAGTACTTC
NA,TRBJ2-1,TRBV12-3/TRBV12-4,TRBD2,CASTPGLVGEQFF,TGTGCCAGCACACCGGGACTAGTAGGTGAGCAGTTCTTC
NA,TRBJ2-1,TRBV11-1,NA,CASSSFRGWEGREQFF,TGTGCCAGCAGCTCATTTAGGGGTTGGGAAGGAAGGGAGCAGTTCTTC
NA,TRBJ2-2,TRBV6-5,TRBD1,CASKTGGVTGELFF,TGTGCCAGCAAAACAGGGGGCGTCACCGGGGAGCTGTTTTTT
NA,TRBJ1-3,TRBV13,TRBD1,CASYLTGEGNTIYF,TGTGCCAGCTACTTAACAGGGGAAGGAAACACCATATATTTT